Following are 14 T cell receptor beta chains from one sample sequenced in a study of blood T cell repertoires in COVID-19. Generated by immunoSEQ multiplex PCR, the TCRdb table keeps only in-frame clones and is missing some. Here the sample spans about 70,000 clones, about 90% being singletons. What was sequenced was peripheral blood. The receptor set was obtained from a human donor in a cohort sampled during active COVID-19.

The chain links TRBV3-1 (or the pseudogene TRBV3-2) to TRBJ1-6; 7 nucleotides line up with TRBD1. Losses at the gene ends were 1 base for V and 10 bases for J; bases not matched to a gene: 7. This CDR3 comprises 15 residues. Germline V gene data show CDR1 as LGHDT and CDR2 as YNNKEL (reference sequence). CDR3 residues: CASSQGGGGGSPLHF. The CDR3 DNA sequence: TGTGCCAGCAGCCAAGGAGGAGGGGGCGGATCACCCCTCCACTTT.

The chain combines TRBV4-1 with TRBJ1-6; unclear D gene. CDR3 length: 15 residues. The ends were cut back, 1 base at V and 5 bases at J, with 9 bases in the middle. CDR1 and CDR2 (germline): MGHRA, YSYEKL. For the CDR3, the DNA is TGCGCCAGCAGCCAAGGTTCGGAGAATAATTCACCCCTCCACTTT. Translating gives CASSQGSENNSPLHF.

This clone has more than one count but fewer than ten. V usage is TRBV10-1 and J usage is TRBJ2-2; a possible D gene is TRBD2 (6 bases). The CDR3 covers 15 residues. Trimming removed 4 bases from V and 7 bases from J, with 16 bases in between. The germline CDR1 and CDR2 sequences are WNHNN and SYGVQD (reference sequence). CDR3 coding DNA: TGCGCCAGCAGTGCTGGAGGGGTTGGGTACGGGGAGCTGTTTTTT. Encoded protein: CASSAGGVGYGELFF.

The chain recombines TRBV2 with TRBJ2-7; 11 bases are a match to TRBD1. The length of the CDR3 is 16 residues. Losses at the gene ends were 1 base for V and 1 base for J; bases not matched to a gene: 3. CDR1 SNHLY and CDR2 FYNNEI come from the germline V gene. The CDR3 protein is CASSEGTGGASYEQYF. CDR3 in DNA: TGTGCCAGCAGTGAAGGGACAGGGGGCGCATCCTACGAGCAGTACTTC.

This chain connects TRBV11-2 to TRBJ1-2, with D maybe TRBD1 (6 bases). The CDR3 totals 13 residues. The ends were cut back, 5 bases at V and 4 bases at J, with 11 bases in the middle. Germline loops: CDR1 SGHAT, CDR2 FQNNGV. The CDR3 DNA sequence: TGTGCCAGCAGCCCAGGGGTAGGCTATGGCTACACCTTC. This encodes CASSPGVGYGYTF.

The genes are TRBV28 and TRBJ1-6, with 7 bases identical to TRBD1. J was trimmed by 9 bases and V by 5 bases; bases with no gene match: 13. This CDR3 spans 16 amino acids. The germline CDR1 and CDR2 sequences are MDHEN and SYDVKM. CDR3 region: CASSPQGQGEGSPLHF. DNA for the CDR3: TGTGCCAGCAGTCCACAGGGTCAGGGGGAAGGTTCACCCCTCCACTTT.

The V gene is TRBV11-3, the J gene TRBJ2-2; D might be TRBD1 (6 bases). The CDR3 loop spans 15 amino acids. Deletions cut 6 bases from V and 2 bases from J, with 13 bases between. CDR1 SGHNT and CDR2 YENEEA come from the germline V gene. The CDR3 reads CASRQQGPNTGELFF. CDR3 DNA sequence: TGTGCCAGCAGGCAACAGGGCCCTAACACCGGGGAGCTGTTTTTT.

This clone was seen only a few times. The chain couples TRBV3-1 (or the pseudogene TRBV3-2) to TRBJ2-1; 10 bases are shared with TRBD2. Germline values: CDR1 LGHDT, CDR2 YNNKEL (reference sequence). The CDR3 runs to 16 residues. The V and J ends lost 1 base and 6 bases, in that order; junction bases with no gene match: 6. In DNA, the CDR3 is TGTGCCAGCAGCCAAGGGTTACAGCGGGGGGGCAATGAGCAGTTCTTC. This translates into CASSQGLQRGGNEQFF.

The chain carries TRBV6-5 and TRBJ1-6; no reliable D call. This CDR3 spans 14 amino acids. V was cut by 0 bases and J by 7 bases, with 7 bases left in between. The germline CDR1 and CDR2 sequences are MNHEY and SVGAGI. The CDR3 reads CASSYSNRNSPLHF. CDR3 nucleotide sequence: TGTGCCAGCAGTTACTCGAACAGAAATTCACCCCTCCACTTT.

The chain employs TRBV3-1 (or the pseudogene TRBV3-2) and TRBJ2-3, with D perhaps matching TRBD2 (6 bases). The CDR3 consists of 15 residues. Germline V gene lookup returns CDR1 LGHDT and CDR2 YNNKEL (reference sequence). The V gene lost 4 bases and the J gene lost 0 bases, with 11 bases spanning the gap. This chain's CDR3 is CASSLSGYSTDTQYF. Written as DNA, the CDR3 is TGTGCCAGCAGCCTTAGCGGATATAGCACAGATACGCAGTATTTT.

The V call is TRBV6-5, the J call TRBJ1-1; D perhaps matches TRBD1 (5 bases). The CDR3 loop spans 15 amino acids. V was shortened by 2 bases and J by 4 bases, with 14 bases between the two germline ends. The germline gives CDR1 MNHEY, CDR2 SVGAGI. The CDR3 protein is CASSYREGTRTEAFF. CDR3 nucleotide sequence: TGTGCCAGCAGTTACCGGGAGGGGACTCGCACTGAAGCTTTCTTT.

The chain has TRBV5-4 and TRBJ2-5; 16 nucleotides agree with TRBD2. Germline trimming cut 1 base from V and 4 bases from J; bases unmatched to any gene: 7. CDR1 and CDR2 from the germline V gene are SGHNT and YYREEE (reference sequence). The CDR3 is 18 residues long. In DNA form, the CDR3 reads TGTGCCAGCAGCTTGAGTCCGGGACTAGCGGGGGGGTTAGAGACCCAGTACTTC. Amino acid sequence: CASSLSPGLAGGLETQYF.

The rearrangement links TRBV12-3 or TRBV12-4 to TRBJ1-6; no definite D call. Deletions cut 3 bases from V and 8 bases from J, with 8 bases between. This CDR3 is 13 amino acids long. CDR3 sequence reads: CASSLSADSPLHF. In DNA, the CDR3 is TGTGCCAGCAGTTTGTCCGCGGATTCACCCCTCCACTTT.

This chain links TRBV6-5 with TRBJ2-1, with 7 positions matching TRBD2. CDR1 and CDR2 (germline): MNHEY, SVGAGI. V gave up 0 bases and J gave up 8 bases; unmatched junction bases: 10. CDR3 size: 16 residues. The CDR3 region is CASSYSSMGGEDEQFF. In nucleotides, the CDR3 is TGTGCCAGCAGTTACTCTTCTATGGGGGGGGAGGATGAGCAGTTCTTC.